This passage covers 5 T cell receptor beta chains from one sample sequenced in a study of T cell responses to AZD1222 COVID-19 vaccine. Libraries were prepared by immunoSEQ multiplex PCR; TCRdb keeps only in-frame clonotypes and omits some of them. The data contain roughly 100,000 clones, about 91% of them singletons. The specimen was peripheral blood, collected on day 0 of AZD1222 vaccination. The receptors shown here come from an adult in good health.

The chain is built from TRBV12-3 or TRBV12-4 and TRBJ2-5; D gene ambiguous. The CDR3 extends over 13 amino acids. The V and J ends lost 3 bases and 1 base respectively, with 6 bases between them. CDR3 nucleotides: TGTGCCAGCAGTTTTACCCTCCAAGAGACCCAGTACTTC. The encoded protein is CASSFTLQETQYF.

The chain joins TRBV27 to TRBJ1-5; 7 nucleotides match TRBD1. V lost 6 bases, J lost 0 bases, and 11 bases stayed unmatched. Per germline, CDR1 MNHEY and CDR2 SMNVEV (reference sequence). The CDR3 is made up of 17 amino acids. This CDR3 is CASRIRGNIYSNQPQHF. For the CDR3, the DNA is TGTGCCAGCAGAATCAGGGGGAACATTTATAGCAATCAGCCCCAGCATTTT.

This chain connects TRBV6-2 or TRBV6-3 to TRBJ1-5; D call uncertain. Per the germline V gene, CDR1 is MNHEY and CDR2 is SVGEGT. V dropped 4 bases and J dropped 7 bases, with 8 bases sitting between them. There are 12 residues in the CDR3. The CDR3 loop is CASSSLSQPQHF. The CDR3, as DNA: TGTGCCAGCAGTTCTCTGAGCCAGCCCCAGCATTTT.

To note about this clone: An end of the junction does not agree with germline; a read error may underlie this. V and J are TRBV7-7 and TRBJ2-5, with D possibly being TRBD1 (5 bases). Per germline, CDR1 SSHAT and CDR2 FNYEAQ (reference sequence). This CDR3 comprises 14 residues. The CDR3 reads CASSWDRGSGTQYF. CDR3 coding DNA: TGTGCTAGCAGCTGGGATAGGGGCAGTGGGACCCAGTACTTC.

This clone has just a few counts. The J gene is TRBJ2-7, the V gene TRBV19, with 11 bases lining up with TRBD1. Per the germline V gene, CDR1 is LNHDA and CDR2 is SQIVND (reference sequence). The CDR3 covers 15 residues. Trimming removed 1 base from V and 2 bases from J; junction bases left unmatched: 1. CDR3 nucleotide sequence: TGTGCCAGTAGTATAGCGGACAGGGGGCCCTACGAGCAGTACTTC. Amino acids: CASSIADRGPYEQYF.